This T cell receptor (beta chain) was obtained from a study of beta chain features in type 1 diabetes. Concerning this clone itself: What it binds is unknown.

Trimming shortened V by 5 bases and J by 2 bases, and 13 bases separated the two germline ends. The germline V gene has CDR1 SGHTA and CDR2 FQGNSA. The CDR3 has 15 residues. Of the isolated RNA, all was reverse transcribed, and so the sequenced material was expressed TCRB transcripts. The table came from immunoSEQ multiplex PCR; TCRdb's copy has only in-frame clones and leaves some out. The profile covers about 360,000 clones, with about 12% appearing a single time and 0.017% taken by the ten largest. General study points: For Type 1 diabetes patients, all four CD4+ subsets carried TCRB CDR3s that were moderately but significantly shorter.

J is TRBJ1-5 and V is TRBV7-2, with a weak D call TRBD1 (6 bases). The source is a man aged 18 to 30 in good health. Material for sequencing was naive CD4+ T cells from blood. The CDR3 loop reads CASSPGQTRNQPQHF. DNA for the CDR3: TGTGCCAGCAGCCCCGGACAGACCCGCAATCAGCCCCAGCATTTT.